This T cell receptor (beta chain) was identified during a study of beta chain features in type 1 diabetes. Trimming left V 5 bases short and J 6 bases short, with 13 bases between. Germline V gene data show CDR1 as SEHNR and CDR2 as FQNEAQ (reference sequence). This CDR3 contains 14 residues. This clone turned up a few times. Its specificity is unknown. General observations from the study: Across all four CD4+ subsets, people with type 1 diabetes showed modestly shorter TCRB CDR3s. Any HLA effect on TCRB rearrangement was left unresolved by small sub-analyses.

Sequencing targeted expressed TCRB transcripts, as all isolated RNA had been reverse transcribed. The table came from immunoSEQ multiplex PCR; TCRdb's copy has only in-frame clones and leaves some out. Of over 600,000 clones listed, around an eighth are singletons. The V gene is TRBV7-9, the J gene TRBJ2-2; D possibly corresponds to TRBD1 (6 bases). The TCR sequence derives from a man younger than 45 with type 1 diabetes. Sequencing input: naive CD4+ T cells from blood. This CDR3 is CASSTRRGSGELFF. CDR3 in DNA: TGTGCCAGCAGCACCCGAAGGGGGTCCGGGGAGCTGTTTTTT.